Presented here are 31 T cell receptor beta chains from one specimen sequenced in a study of CXCR3-negative and CXCR3-positive naive CD8 T cells. UMI-tagged TRB cDNA libraries were built via 5' RACE. Reprocessing the 5' RACE reads, TCRdb reports a single entry for every CDR3 protein and omits DNA. In all, the sample yields some 38,000 distinct CDR3 sequences. The sequenced sample consisted of memory CD8+ T cells from blood. These receptors were collected from a human donor in good health. Some clones in this sample may be carry-over from other donors' samples.

This clonotype is called medium-sized (0.01 to 0.1%) based on its frequency. The gene calls are TRBV6-1 and TRBJ1-1. CDR3 length: 14 residues. Germline V gene sequence: CDR1 MNHNS, CDR2 SASEGT. CDR3 sequence: CASSVGMELTEAFF.

The rearrangement uses TRBV5-1 and TRBJ2-1; lacking DNA, the TRBD1 call made by TCRdb goes unchecked. This CDR3 has 14 amino acids. Germline CDR1 reads SGHRS; CDR2 reads YFSETQ. The CDR3 loop is CASSPGGGNNEQFF.

The chain recombines TRBV6-2 or TRBV6-3 with TRBJ1-6; TCRdb selects TRBD1, and the lack of DNA leaves this call unchecked. There are 15 residues in the CDR3. Germline loops: CDR1 MNHEY, CDR2 SVGEGT. CDR3 protein: CASSQSDRVSSPLHF.

The chain uses TRBV20-1 and TRBJ1-2. The CDR3 totals 16 residues. Germline CDR1 reads DFQATT; CDR2 reads SNEGSKA (reference sequence). CDR3 loop: CSASRKDSPWNYGYTF.

The rearrangement links TRBV24-1 to TRBJ2-1; lacking DNA, the TRBD1 call made by TCRdb goes unchecked. Germline V gives CDR1 KGHDR, CDR2 SFDVKD. This CDR3 has 17 amino acids. CDR3 protein: CATSWGHSTSSYNEQFF.

The V gene is TRBV7-3, the J gene TRBJ2-2. This CDR3 is 15 amino acids long. Germline V gene lookup returns CDR1 SGHTA and CDR2 FQGTGA. The CDR3 region is CASSLAGSNTGELFF.

The rearrangement uses TRBV7-9 and TRBJ1-1; TCRdb gives TRBD1 as the D gene, but with no DNA this cannot be confirmed. Germline lookup yields CDR1 SEHNR and CDR2 FQNEAQ (reference sequence). The CDR3 covers 18 residues. CDR3 in amino acids: CASSFPLGGQEMNTEAFF.

The gene calls are TRBV29-1 and TRBJ2-1; TCRdb gives TRBD2 as the D gene, but with no DNA this cannot be confirmed. The CDR3 runs to 19 residues. CDR1 is SQVTM and CDR2 is ANQGSEA in the germline V gene. CDR3 sequence: CSVEDRGLAERSSYNEQFF.

The genes are TRBV6-2 or TRBV6-3 and TRBJ1-5. Germline CDR1 MNHEY, CDR2 SVGEGT. The CDR3 totals 14 residues. The CDR3 loop is CASSLRANNQPQHF.

The V gene is TRBV4-3, the J gene TRBJ2-7. Germline loops: CDR1 LGHNA, CDR2 YSLEER. The CDR3 runs to 15 residues. The CDR3 here is CASSPDWTATYEQYF.

V is TRBV7-3 and J is TRBJ2-3; TCRdb's D gene call, TRBD2, goes unchecked for lack of DNA. The CDR3 runs to 15 residues. Germline V gene sequence: CDR1 SGHTA, CDR2 FQGTGA. The CDR3 loop reads CASSFLDGQAGTQYF.

The chain links TRBV7-6 to TRBJ1-2. The CDR3 is 13 residues long. Germline CDR1 SGHVS, CDR2 FNYEAQ. This CDR3 reads CASSLAGHYGYTF. Full variable domain (remainder filled in from reference TRBV7-6 and TRBJ1-2): GAGVSQSPRYKVTKRGQDVALRCDPISGHVSLYWYRQALGQGPEFLTYFNYEAQQDKSGLPNDRFSAERPEGSISTLTIQRTEQRDSAMYRCASSLAGHYGYTFGSGTRLTVV.

The gene calls are TRBV13 and TRBJ1-5. The CDR3 has 13 amino acids. Germline V gives CDR1 PRHDT, CDR2 FYEKMQ (reference sequence). CDR3 sequence reads: CASSFEGRSPQHF.

The chain's CDR3 is CASSEAATNEKLFF. V and J are TRBV7-9 and TRBJ1-4. Germline CDR1 SEHNR, CDR2 FQNEAQ (reference sequence). The CDR3 has 14 residues. Variable domain in full (rest from reference TRBV7-9 and TRBJ1-4): DTGVSQNPRHKITKRGQNVTFRCDPISEHNRLYWYRQTLGQGPEFLTYFQNEAQLEKSRLLSDRFSAERPKGSFSTLEIQRTEQGDSAMYLCASSEAATNEKLFFGSGTQLSVL.

The J gene is TRBJ2-7, the V gene TRBV7-8; there is no DNA to check the TCRdb D call of TRBD1. This CDR3 comprises 15 residues. The germline V gene has CDR1 SGHVS and CDR2 FQNEAQ. CDR3 loop: CASSPVGAGYYEQYF.

This chain connects TRBV5-5 to TRBJ2-7; lacking DNA, the TRBD1 call made by TCRdb goes unchecked. The CDR3 has 14 amino acids. Germline CDR1 SGHKS, CDR2 YYEKEE (reference sequence). The CDR3 here is CASRVPGQHYEQYF.

The rearrangement joins TRBV20-1 to TRBJ2-7. This CDR3 is built from 14 residues. CDR1 is DFQATT and CDR2 is SNEGSKA in the germline V gene (reference sequence). The CDR3 protein is CSARDRSSGYEQYF.

The CDR3 loop reads CASSLVGGLSGNTIYF. The gene calls are TRBV7-9 and TRBJ1-3. The CDR3 is 16 amino acids. Per germline, CDR1 SEHNR and CDR2 FQNEAQ (reference sequence).

The chain is built from TRBV6-1 and TRBJ1-1; checking the TCRdb D call of TRBD1 is not possible without DNA. CDR3 size: 15 residues. Looked up from germline, CDR1 is MNHNS and CDR2 is SASEGT. The CDR3 sequence: CAVELPPDRGTEAFF.

This sequence joins TRBV25-1 and TRBJ2-5. CDR1 is MGHDK and CDR2 is SYGVNS in the germline V gene. There are 13 residues in the CDR3. The CDR3: CASSEFGRETQYF.

The V call is TRBV28, the J call TRBJ2-1; TCRdb proposes TRBD1, but this gene call is untestable without DNA. CDR3 length: 13 residues. Germline loops: CDR1 MDHEN, CDR2 SYDVKM. CDR3 sequence reads: CASSLNLGDEQFF.

CDR3 residues: CASSRTENTEAFF. This chain links TRBV6-4 with TRBJ1-1; TCRdb outputs TRBD1, but without DNA this stays unchecked. The CDR3 has 13 amino acids. Germline CDR1 MRHNA, CDR2 SNTAGT.

CDR3 protein: CASSFSDFQETQYF. The chain carries TRBV28 and TRBJ2-5. The CDR3 loop spans 14 amino acids. Germline-derived CDR1 and CDR2 are MDHEN and SYDVKM. The whole variable domain, remainder taken from reference TRBV28 and TRBJ2-5, is DVKVTQSSRYLVKRTGEKVFLECVQDMDHENMFWYRQDPGLGLRLIYFSYDVKMKEKGDIPEGYSVSREKKERFSLILESASTNQTSMYLCASSFSDFQETQYFGPGTRLLVL.

This rearrangement joins TRBV20-1 to TRBJ1-6; TCRdb's D gene call, TRBD1, goes unchecked for lack of DNA. The CDR3 consists of 13 residues. Germline V lookup: CDR1 DFQATT, CDR2 SNEGSKA (reference sequence). CDR3 protein: CSASWAGVSPLHF.

Measured by frequency, this clonotype is medium-sized. The chain uses TRBV20-1 and TRBJ1-6. The CDR3 runs to 18 residues. Looked up from germline, CDR1 is DFQATT and CDR2 is SNEGSKA (reference sequence). The CDR3 loop is CSAREWTYGGSYNSPLHF.

This sequence joins TRBV13 and TRBJ1-2. This CDR3 is built from 15 residues. Germline lookup yields CDR1 PRHDT and CDR2 FYEKMQ (reference sequence). The CDR3 region is CASSLGQLQPGGYTF.

The chain uses TRBV4-3 and TRBJ2-1; the D call from TCRdb, TRBD1, cannot be confirmed without DNA. CDR3 size: 18 residues. The V gene's germline CDR1 is LGHNA and CDR2 YSLEER. The CDR3 loop is CASSQVAGEHLTYNEQFF.

V is TRBV29-1 and J is TRBJ2-1; TCRdb calls TRBD2, which cannot be checked without DNA. The germline V gene encodes CDR1 SQVTM and CDR2 ANQGSEA. The CDR3 loop spans 12 amino acids. The CDR3 loop is CSVLAQSNEQFF.

The rearrangement joins TRBV6-6 to TRBJ2-5; the TRBD1 assignment by TCRdb is unverifiable without DNA. Germline assignment: CDR1 MNHNY and CDR2 SVGAGI (reference sequence). The CDR3 contains 16 residues. This chain's CDR3 is CASSHSPGTLTWTQYF.

V gene TRBV7-6 combines with J gene TRBJ2-1. The CDR3 runs 13 residues. The germline CDR1 and CDR2 sequences are SGHVS and FNYEAQ. The CDR3 is CASSFKSLGEQFF. Full variable domain (rest looked up from reference TRBV7-6 and TRBJ2-1): GAGVSQSPRYKVTKRGQDVALRCDPISGHVSLYWYRQALGQGPEFLTYFNYEAQQDKSGLPNDRFSAERPEGSISTLTIQRTEQRDSAMYRCASSFKSLGEQFFGPGTRLTVL.

The rearrangement uses TRBV27 and TRBJ2-3; there is no DNA to check the TCRdb D call of TRBD1. The CDR3 is 14 residues long. Germline V gene sequence: CDR1 MNHEY, CDR2 SMNVEV (reference sequence). CDR3 in amino acids: CASRDPLVWDTQYF.